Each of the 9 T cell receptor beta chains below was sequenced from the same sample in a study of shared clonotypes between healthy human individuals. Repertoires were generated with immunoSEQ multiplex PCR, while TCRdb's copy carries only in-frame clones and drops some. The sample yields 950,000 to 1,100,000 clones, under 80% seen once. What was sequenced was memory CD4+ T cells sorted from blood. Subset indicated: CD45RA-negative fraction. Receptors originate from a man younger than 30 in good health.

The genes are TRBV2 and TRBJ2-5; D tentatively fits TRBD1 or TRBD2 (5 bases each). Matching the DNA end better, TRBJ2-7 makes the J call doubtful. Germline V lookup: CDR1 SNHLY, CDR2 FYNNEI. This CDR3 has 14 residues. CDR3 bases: TGTGCCAGCAGAAGCCGGGGCAGGGCGTACGAGCAGTACTTC. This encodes CASRSRGRAYEQYF.

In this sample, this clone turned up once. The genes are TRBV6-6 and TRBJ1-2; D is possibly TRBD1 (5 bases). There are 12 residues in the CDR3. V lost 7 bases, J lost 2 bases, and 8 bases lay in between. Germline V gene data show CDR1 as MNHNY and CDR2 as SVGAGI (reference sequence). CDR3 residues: CASNPGNYGYTF. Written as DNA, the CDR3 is TGTGCCAGCAATCCAGGGAACTATGGCTACACCTTC.

CDR3 coding DNA: TGTGCCAGAAGCTTAGCCCCGAGAGGGACCCTGTACGAGCAGTACTTC. Its protein product is CARSLAPRGTLYEQYF. The rearrangement uses TRBV7-5 and TRBJ2-7. TRBV7-5 constitutes a pseudogene. This CDR3 comprises 16 residues.

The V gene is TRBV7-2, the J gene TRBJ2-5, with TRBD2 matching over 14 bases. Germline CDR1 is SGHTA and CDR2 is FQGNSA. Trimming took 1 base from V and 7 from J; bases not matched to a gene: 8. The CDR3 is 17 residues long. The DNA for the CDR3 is TGTGCCAGCAGCTTAGTTCGACTAGCGGGAGGGCCGGTGACCCAGTACTTC. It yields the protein CASSLVRLAGGPVTQYF.

The CDR3 region has the DNA TGTGCCAGCAGTGGGACGGCTGAAGCTTTCTTT. Its protein product is CASSGTAEAFF. The chain is built from TRBV6-5 and TRBJ1-1, with D maybe TRBD1 (5 bases). This CDR3 has 11 residues. V dropped 5 bases and J dropped 6 bases, with 7 bases sitting between them. Germline CDR1 is MNHEY and CDR2 is SVGAGI.

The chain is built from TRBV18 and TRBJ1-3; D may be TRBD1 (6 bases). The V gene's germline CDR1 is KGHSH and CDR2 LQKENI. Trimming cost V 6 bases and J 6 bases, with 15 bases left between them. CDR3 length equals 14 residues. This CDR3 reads CASSVTGRENTIYF. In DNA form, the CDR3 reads TGTGCCAGCTCGGTGACAGGTCGTGAAAACACCATATATTTT.

The CDR3 reads CASSVMRPEAFF. Here the CDR3 DNA reads TGTGCCAGCAGCGTCATGCGTCCTGAAGCTTTCTTT. The gene calls are TRBV7-9 and TRBJ1-1; the D is unclear. The V gene's germline CDR1 is SEHNR and CDR2 FQNEAQ (reference sequence). V was shortened by 5 bases and J by 6 bases, with 10 bases between the two germline ends. CDR3 length equals 12 residues.

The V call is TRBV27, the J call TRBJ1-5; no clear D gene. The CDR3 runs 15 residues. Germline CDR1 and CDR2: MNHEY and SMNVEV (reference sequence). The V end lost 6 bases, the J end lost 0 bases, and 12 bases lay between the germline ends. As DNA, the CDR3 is TGTGCCAGCAGACCCTGGGTGGATAGCAATCAGCCCCAGCATTTT. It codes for CASRPWVDSNQPQHF.

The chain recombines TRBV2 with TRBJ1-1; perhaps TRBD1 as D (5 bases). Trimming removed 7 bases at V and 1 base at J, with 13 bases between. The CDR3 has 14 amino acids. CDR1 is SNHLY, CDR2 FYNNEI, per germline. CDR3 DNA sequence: TGTGCCAGCACCCGAGACAGCCCGAACACTGAAGCTTTCTTT. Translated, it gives CASTRDSPNTEAFF.